The 15 T cell receptor beta chains given below trace back to one sample, sequenced in a study of post-analysis software for immune sequencing data. Overall study results and limits: Roughly 5 TRBV segments, TRBV5-6, TRBV5-1 and TRBV20-1 among them, were found more frequent in patients than controls.

The TCR beta cDNA libraries carried unique molecular identifiers. MiXCR was run by TCRdb on the PCR reads, yielding one entry per CDR3 protein. The sample has roughly 570,000 distinct CDR3 sequences; around a third are singletons. Which antigens these TCRs recognize remains unknown. Sequencing was done on a sample of blood. These receptors were taken from a girl aged 2 to 17 with multiple sclerosis.

This clonotype was observed a handful of times. This chain connects TRBV5-1 to TRBJ2-1, with 8 bases fitting TRBD2. J lost 4 bases, V lost 4 bases, and 7 bases had no gene match. The CDR3 has 15 residues. Germline CDR1 SGHRS, CDR2 YFSETQ. CDR3 region: CASSPLSGGYNEQFF. CDR3 in DNA: TGCGCCAGCAGCCCATTAAGCGGGGGTTACAATGAGCAGTTCTTC.

This chain joins TRBV20-1 and TRBJ2-5; 7 bases agree with TRBD2. Germline V gene lookup returns CDR1 DFQATT and CDR2 SNEGSKA (reference sequence). The CDR3 length is 10 residues. Trimming cost V 3 bases and J 11 bases; bases outside gene matches: 3. The CDR3 sequence: CSASGGVQYF. For the CDR3, the DNA is TGCAGTGCTAGTGGGGGGGTGCAGTACTTC.

V gene TRBV6-1 combines with J gene TRBJ2-3; D gene uncertain. The CDR3 covers 13 residues. In germline, CDR1 is MNHNS, CDR2 SASEGT. The V and J ends lost 6 bases and 4 bases respectively, with 11 bases between them. The CDR3 nucleotides read TGTGCCAGCAGATTACCCCCCCCAGATACGCAGTATTTT. Translated, it gives CASRLPPPDTQYF.

This clonotype occurred a few times. The J gene is TRBJ2-7, the V gene TRBV3-1, with TRBD2 matching over 9 bases. This CDR3 has 15 amino acids. V shed 4 bases and J 2 bases; nucleotides not matched to a gene: 6. CDR1 LGHDT and CDR2 YNNKEL come from the germline V gene (reference sequence). The chain's CDR3 is CASSPTPSGAYEQYF. CDR3 bases: TGTGCCAGCAGCCCTACTCCTAGCGGGGCCTACGAGCAGTACTTC.

This clonotype has only a few counts. The chain is built from TRBV6-1 and TRBJ1-2; tentatively, D is TRBD1 (5 bases). This CDR3 comprises 12 residues. CDR1 and CDR2 (germline): MNHNS, SASEGT. V lost 2 bases to trimming and J lost 7 bases, with 8 bases between them. CDR3 protein: CASSESGGGYTF. The CDR3 DNA follows: TGTGCCAGCAGTGAAAGCGGGGGTGGCTACACCTTC.

This clonotype was found a few times. This may arise from a read error, as a much more abundant clone is one base away. The V gene is TRBV29-1, the J gene TRBJ1-5; weak D call: TRBD1 (5 bases). Per germline, CDR1 SQVTM and CDR2 ANQGSEA. Trimming took 5 bases from V and 7 from J, leaving 24 bases between them. The CDR3 covers 16 residues. CDR3: CSVKETQEALGQPQHF. The DNA of the CDR3 is TGCAGCGTTAAGGAAACACAGGAGGCGCTTGGACAGCCCCAGCATTTT.

J is TRBJ2-3 and V is TRBV11-2; D is ambiguous. CDR1 SGHAT and CDR2 FQNNGV come from the germline V gene. Trimming cost V 0 bases and J 1 base, with 5 bases left between them. The CDR3 is made up of 14 amino acids. The DNA of the CDR3 is TGTGCCAGCAGCTTAGATCTACGCACAGATACGCAGTATTTT. Encoded protein: CASSLDLRTDTQYF. Full variable domain (outside the CDR3, taken from reference TRBV11-2 and TRBJ2-3): EAGVAQSPRYKIIEKRQSVAFWCNPISGHATLYWYQQILGQGPKLLIQFQNNGVVDDSQLPKDRFSAERLKGVDSTLKIQPAKLEDSAVYLCASSLDLRTDTQYFGPGTRLTVL.

This clonotype was observed many times. The gene calls are TRBV5-5 and TRBJ1-5, with a weak D call TRBD1 (5 bases). Germline loops: CDR1 SGHKS, CDR2 YYEKEE (reference sequence). V was trimmed by 1 base and J by 7 bases, leaving 9 bases between them. There are 13 residues in the CDR3. CDR3 residues: CASSLQGRQPQHF. The CDR3 coding sequence is TGTGCCAGCAGCTTGCAGGGACGACAGCCCCAGCATTTT.

The chain has TRBV5-1 and TRBJ2-5; D is possibly TRBD2 (7 bases). The length of the CDR3 is 17 residues. V dropped 2 bases and J dropped 1 base, with 18 bases sitting between them. CDR1 is SGHRS, CDR2 YFSETQ, per germline. The CDR3 protein is CASSLIGRGRLQETQYF. In nucleotides, the CDR3 is TGCGCCAGCAGCTTAATCGGGCGGGGGCGACTCCAAGAGACCCAGTACTTC.

Ten or more counts support this clonotype. CDR3 coding DNA: TGTGCCAGCAGTCCCGGGACAGATGGCTACACCTTC. Its translation: CASSPGTDGYTF. The V call is TRBV2, the J call TRBJ1-2; 7 bases map to TRBD1. Germline V gene sequence: CDR1 SNHLY, CDR2 FYNNEI. V dropped 5 bases and J dropped 6; count of bases not matched to a gene: 3. The CDR3 spans 12 residues.

The rearrangement joins TRBV28 to TRBJ2-6, with D uncertain. The CDR3 totals 12 residues. V was cut by 8 bases and J by 2 bases, with 4 bases left in between. Germline V lookup: CDR1 MDHEN, CDR2 SYDVKM. The DNA for the CDR3 is TGTGCCAGCGGGACTGGGGCCAACGTCCTGACTTTC. Amino acids: CASGTGANVLTF. Based on the CDR3 plus reference TRBV28 and TRBJ2-6, the full variable domain is DVKVTQSSRYLVKRTGEKVFLECVQDMDHENMFWYRQDPGLGLRLIYFSYDVKMKEKGDIPEGYSVSREKKERFSLILESASTNQTSMYLCASGTGANVLTFGAGSRLTVL.

The rearrangement uses TRBV29-1 and TRBJ2-3, with 10 bases matching TRBD2. V was clipped by 3 bases and J by 2 bases; unmatched bases: 2. CDR3 size: 14 residues. Germline CDR1 is SQVTM and CDR2 is ANQGSEA. The CDR3: CSVETSGFTDTQYF. CDR3 in DNA: TGCAGCGTTGAGACTAGCGGGTTCACAGATACGCAGTATTTT.

The J gene is TRBJ2-5, the V gene TRBV20-1, with D perhaps matching TRBD2 (6 bases). The J call is in doubt because the DNA end fits TRBJ2-7 better. Germline CDR1 and CDR2: DFQATT and SNEGSKA (reference sequence). This CDR3 region has 15 residues. CDR3 sequence: CSASSMVWRGYEQYF. CDR3 sequence (DNA): TGCAGTGCTAGCTCTATGGTGTGGAGGGGCTACGAGCAGTACTTC.

This clonotype was seen only a few times. The chain links TRBV6-6 to TRBJ1-1; weak D call: TRBD1 (5 bases). Germline V lookup: CDR1 MNHNY, CDR2 SVGAGI (reference sequence). Trimming took 7 bases from V and 0 from J, leaving 18 bases between them. This CDR3 comprises 16 residues. The CDR3, as DNA: TGTGCCAGCACCGACCCCCAGGGCGGCATGAACACTGAAGCTTTCTTT. Amino acids: CASTDPQGGMNTEAFF.

The V gene is TRBV11-2, the J gene TRBJ2-3; the D call may be TRBD1 or TRBD2 (6 bases each). Germline V gene data show CDR1 as SGHAT and CDR2 as FQNNGV. The germline V and J ends were trimmed by 4 bases and 6 bases, with 14 bases remaining between them. The CDR3 contains 14 residues. The CDR3 is CASSSRGASDTQYF. In DNA, the CDR3 is TGTGCCAGCAGCTCAAGGGGGGCGTCGGATACGCAGTATTTT.